These T cell receptor beta chains were read from a single sample in a study of cytomegalovirus exposure and HLA in healthy donors. TCRdb's table, derived via immunoSEQ multiplex PCR, lists solely in-frame clones and lacks some. The table shows about 63,000 clones, with 60% to 80% occurring only once. Specimen: PBMCs. The origin of the receptors is a woman between 40 and 55 years old in good health and CMV-seropositive. Each CDR3 is given with its conserved first and last residue. The D gene is left open where the match is weak. Clone sizes are given selectively: once, few, many, or a class where the clone is expanded.

>13|.|.|TRBV11-1|TRBJ1-1
TGTGCCAGCAGCGTTAGAAGGGGCACTGAAGCTTTCTTT
CASSVRRGTEAFF
>18|.|TRBD2|TRBV7-6|TRBJ2-2
TGTGCCAGCAGCTTAAAAGCGGGGGGGCCCCTGGACACCGGGGAGCTGTTTTTT
CASSLKAGGPLDTGELFF
>16|.|.|TRBV19|TRBJ1-4
TGTGCCAGTAGGCGGGACGGCGGGGCTGGAAGGGAAAAACTGTTTTTT
CASRRDGGAGREKLFF
>14|.|.|TRBV19|TRBJ2-2
TGTGCCAGTAGTACCCTCCCGGTCCGCGGGGAGCTGTTTTTT
CASSTLPVRGELFF
>16|.|TRBD1|TRBV6-5|TRBJ1-2
TGTGCCAGCAGTTACGCCCGGACAGGGGGCGGCTATGGCTACACCTTC
CASSYARTGGGYGYTF
>14|.|.|TRBV5-5|TRBJ1-1
TGTGCCAGCAGCTTGGCCGGTGGGAACACTGAAGCTTTCTTT
CASSLAGGNTEAFF
>15|.|TRBD2|TRBV6-4|TRBJ2-3
TGTGCCAGCGGTAACTCCGGGGGGGCAACAGATACGCAGTATTTT
CASGNSGGATDTQYF
>16|.|.|TRBV23-1|TRBJ1-5
TGCGCCAGCAGTCAATCGAAGGGGGATAGCAATCAGCCCCAGCATTTT
CASSQSKGDSNQPQHF
>14|.|.|TRBV5-1|TRBJ2-2
TGCGCCAGCAGGTGGGGGGGCGACACCGGGGAGCTGTTTTTT
CASRWGGDTGELFF
>15|few|TRBD1|TRBV10-3|TRBJ1-2
TGTGCCAGCTCGAAGACCGGGACAGGGGAATATGGCTACACCTTC
CASSKTGTGEYGYTF
>17|few|.|TRBV30|TRBJ1-1
TGTGCCTGGATCGCTCCTACGTGGGGCCTACTGAACACTGAAGCTTTCTTT
CAWIAPTWGLLNTEAFF
>16|.|.|TRBV21-1|TRBJ1-6
TGTGCCAGCAGCAAAGCCGGGACAGGGTGGAATTCACCCCTCCACTTT
CASSKAGTGWNSPLHF
>14|.|TRBD1|TRBV7-9|TRBJ1-4
TGTTCCAGCAGCCAAGGACAGGGTGTACAAAAACTGTTTTTT
CSSSQGQGVQKLFF